These T cell receptor beta chains were read from a single sample in a study of OX40 agonist ivuxolimab in advanced cancers. This table comes from immunoSEQ multiplex PCR, and its TCRdb copy is limited to in-frame clones, with some not included. The sample includes 75,000 to 100,000 clones, around nine tenths of them seen just once. This sample comprised CD4+ or CD8+ T cells sorted from blood, obtained in a trial of the OX40 agonist ivuxolimab. The receptors shown here come from an adult with an advanced solid tumor such as melanoma, head and neck, liver or kidney cancer. Each CDR3 is given with its conserved first and last residue.

v_call,j_call,cdr3_aa
TRBV6-5,TRBJ2-3,CATQAGTTSDTQYF
TRBV6-1,TRBJ2-3,CASTPGADTQYF
TRBV5-8,TRBJ2-1,CASSLNRGEHNEQFF
TRBV7-6,TRBJ2-5,CASSPVASGGVETQYF
TRBV7-2,TRBJ2-3,CASSLFGTSDTQYF
TRBV18,TRBJ1-6,CASSPTLSSPLHF
TRBV23-1,TRBJ1-2,CASSQDRDRRGYGYTF
TRBV11-1,TRBJ2-7,CASSSARDFAYEQYF
TRBV28,TRBJ1-2,CASSLLNYGYTF
TRBV10-3,TRBJ2-1,CAISGGALSDEQFF
TRBV18,TRBJ2-3,CASSRGGTNTDTQYF
TRBV6-5,TRBJ2-2,CASSFRRPLNTGELFF
TRBV5-1,TRBJ2-1,CASSPGQVYNEQFF
TRBV21-1,TRBJ1-2,CASSKPSGCRNYGYTF
TRBV27,TRBJ2-7,CASSPSYGTYEQYF
TRBV10-3,TRBJ2-7,CAIISTQGVYF
TRBV18,TRBJ2-1,CASSLPEGGGPRNEQFF
TRBV10-3,TRBJ1-1,CAISESGLTEGAFF
TRBV9,TRBJ2-3,CASSVGIVPPWDTQYF